These 8 T cell receptor beta chains were all obtained from the same sample, sequenced in a study of T-cell memory formation after mild COVID-19. TCRdb called the 5' RACE reads again in MiXCR, with one record for every CDR3 protein. The sample holds about 560,000 distinct CDR3 sequences, about a fifth seen once. Material: PBMCs or a T cell subset sorted from them (not recorded which). The receptors shown here come from an adult woman who had mild COVID-19 (a few samples of this study predate the infection). Cell type and time point are not known.

This clonotype turned up a few times. This chain connects TRBV27 to TRBJ1-1; D gene ambiguous. Between the trimmed V and J ends, which lost 6 bases and 4 bases, there was a span of 9 bases. This CDR3 is built from 12 residues. CDR1 is MNHEY and CDR2 is SMNVEV in the germline V gene (reference sequence). The CDR3 reads CASRGEGTEAFF. DNA for the CDR3: TGTGCCAGCAGGGGAGAGGGCACTGAAGCTTTCTTT.

The V gene is TRBV3-1, the J gene TRBJ2-7; no clear D. Germline CDR1 is LGHDT and CDR2 is YNNKEL (reference sequence). The CDR3 consists of 13 residues. The germline V and J ends were trimmed by 0 bases and 7 bases, with 10 bases remaining between them. The DNA for the CDR3 is TGTGCCAGCAGCCAAGAAGACCCCCTTGAGCAGTACTTC. It specifies CASSQEDPLEQYF.

This clonotype was detected a few times. This chain joins TRBV24-1 and TRBJ1-1; 7 positions agree with TRBD1. Germline V gives CDR1 KGHDR, CDR2 SFDVKD. The CDR3 covers 13 residues. V shed 9 bases and J 4 bases; nucleotides not matched to a gene: 7. For the CDR3, the DNA is TGTGCCACCGGGGACAGTTTTTCCACTGAAGCTTTCTTT. It translates to CATGDSFSTEAFF.

This clonotype showed up many times. This rearrangement joins TRBV5-5 to TRBJ2-5, with 9 bases identical to TRBD1. Germline V gene sequence: CDR1 SGHKS, CDR2 YYEKEE (reference sequence). V lost 8 bases to trimming and J lost 4 bases; unmatched junction nucleotides: 9. CDR3 size: 14 residues. CDR3: CASRRTGVVETQYF. Written as DNA, the CDR3 is TGTGCCAGTCGGAGGACAGGGGTGGTAGAGACCCAGTACTTC.

The chain joins TRBV20-1 to TRBJ1-2; the D is unclear. The V and J ends lost 2 bases and 4 bases respectively, with 23 bases between them. The CDR3 length is 17 residues. The germline V gene has CDR1 DFQATT and CDR2 SNEGSKA (reference sequence). CDR3 residues: CSARPTSPYRVTYGYTF. The CDR3 DNA is TGCAGTGCTAGACCCACAAGTCCTTATAGGGTTACCTATGGCTACACCTTC.

This clonotype appeared a few times. The genes are TRBV7-6 and TRBJ1-1; 7 bases map to TRBD1. The CDR3 is made up of 16 amino acids. V lost 4 bases, J lost 2 bases, and 10 bases stayed unmatched. Germline CDR1 SGHVS, CDR2 FNYEAQ. CDR3 bases: TGTGCCAGCAGCTCTTGGGAGGGGGCCCGAAACACTGAAGCTTTCTTT. Protein: CASSSWEGARNTEAFF.

The chain has TRBV11-3 and TRBJ2-1, with 11 bases that match TRBD1. The CDR3 covers 17 residues. V lost 6 bases to trimming and J lost 6 bases; unmatched junction nucleotides: 13. Germline V lookup: CDR1 SGHNT, CDR2 YENEEA. The CDR3 here is CASSLRVWGTGGNEQFF. CDR3 sequence (DNA): TGTGCCAGCAGTCTGAGGGTTTGGGGGACAGGGGGCAATGAGCAGTTCTTC.

The chain links TRBV24-1 to TRBJ1-2; D gene unclear. The CDR3 consists of 14 residues. Germline V gene lookup returns CDR1 KGHDR and CDR2 SFDVKD. Between the trimmed V and J ends, which lost 5 bases and 0 bases, there was a span of 9 bases. The CDR3 DNA follows: TGTGCCACCAGTGGCGAAGGGACTAACTATGGCTACACCTTC. Its protein product is CATSGEGTNYGYTF.